The following is a T cell receptor beta chain sequence with its context. The specificity of this receptor is unknown. Base qualities are not provided; no much larger clone lies one nucleotide away. The sample originates from a study of PD-1 blockade in classical Hodgkin lymphoma (dated by TCRdb to the early 2020s). Turning to the overall study: Nivolumab dosing was 3 mg/kg intravenously every 2 weeks, continuing until either disease progression or unacceptable toxicity. The study used TCR beta sequencing and CyTOF to define a peripheral blood immune signature of response to PD-1 blockade in classical Hodgkin lymphoma. General findings and caveats noted by the study authors: The study covered only a single clinical trial cohort, and the causes of the repertoire differences, possibly disease activity or prior therapy, were still not defined. CD4+ but not CD8+ TCR diversity rose significantly by C4D1 (p=0.0027 vs p=0.16), most apparent in complete responders (p=0.02). Baseline TCR diversity was reported to be lower in newly diagnosed patients than in healthy donors and to be lower still in relapsed/refractory patients. Patients starting nivolumab less than 1 year after ASCT had lower diversity and were excluded from later analyses to avoid confounding by immune reconstitution. Trial patients with a complete response had baseline diversity similar to that of newly diagnosed patients, while partial responders and progressors had significantly lower diversity.

The time point label of this sample denotes: cycle 1 day 1 (C1D1), immediately before nivolumab initiation. Every trial patient had relapsed following autologous stem cell transplantation, and prior brentuximab vedotin exposure was what differed among cohorts A, B and C. The trial cohort was composed of about 54 patients with relapsed/refractory classical Hodgkin lymphoma, for whom complete response, partial response or progressive disease was recorded as best overall response. Single-agent nivolumab was administered to trial patients in the multi-cohort phase II CheckMate 205 trial. Best overall response was determined by an independent review committee according to the 2007 International Working Group response criteria. Trial PBMCs were obtained immediately prior to nivolumab initiation (C1D1) and on therapy at cycle 2 day 1 and cycle 4 day 1. Peripheral blood was collected in 8 mL Vacutainer Cell Preparation Tubes, from which PBMCs were isolated by centrifugation and then cryopreserved.

The CDR3 goes from the cysteine to the phenylalanine over 19 residues. The entry retains the CDR3 DNA only, 57 bases that are in frame from base 1. The trim is 3 bases for V and 4 bases for J, with a gap of 26 bases between the germline ends. CDR1 and CDR2 are drawn from the germline V gene: MGHRA, YSYEKL. Genomic DNA was isolated using the Qiagen DNeasy kit from unsorted PBMCs as well as from negatively selected CD4+ and CD8+ fractions. Using primers that anneal to V and J segments, immunoSEQ multiplex PCR amplified the TCR beta CDR3 regions. A synthetic immune receptor repertoire was used to minimize amplification bias, and any residual bias was removed computationally once sequencing was done. The original pipeline was this. Custom Python scripts were used to quantify repertoire diversity as the Shannon entropy index. Unsorted, CD4+ and CD8+ repertoires were analyzed separately, except for combined analyses in which CD4+ and CD8+ sequences were merged in silico. Clonal expansion was defined as a frequency increase of at least 2-fold after treatment compared with C1D1, and clones undetected at baseline were assigned a pseudocount of 0.5. Singleton clones were defined as clones with 0 or 1 copy at C1D1, and non-singleton clones were defined as clones with 2 or more copies. Clones expanded in unsorted samples were labelled as CD4+, CD8+ or unknown by matching protein sequences in sorted samples from the same patient. Diversity changes from C1D1 to C4D1 were tested in paired samples using Wilcoxon tests. In TCRdb, the immuneACCESS table is reduced to in-frame sequences with V and J assigned. These tables do not hold every clone; where another copy was compared, an unresolved V gene accounts for under half, and the others remain unexplained. For V, J and clone size, that table is used; D and trimming come from the DNA. This sample has tens of thousands of clones in its table, and 90% to 95% of those were observed once. Together, the top ten hold 8% of the sample.

This TCR was sampled from a human donor with classical Hodgkin lymphoma. The chain is encoded by TRBV4-1 joined to TRBJ2-3, and perhaps TRBD2 as D gene, on 5 matching bases. Sequenced here: peripheral blood mononuclear cells (PBMCs), sampled at baseline. For the CDR3, the sequence is CASSHLGILASGYADTQYF. In nucleotide form, the sequence is TGCGCCAGCAGCCATTTAGGCATCCTAGCTTCGGGGTATGCAGATACGCAGTATTTT.